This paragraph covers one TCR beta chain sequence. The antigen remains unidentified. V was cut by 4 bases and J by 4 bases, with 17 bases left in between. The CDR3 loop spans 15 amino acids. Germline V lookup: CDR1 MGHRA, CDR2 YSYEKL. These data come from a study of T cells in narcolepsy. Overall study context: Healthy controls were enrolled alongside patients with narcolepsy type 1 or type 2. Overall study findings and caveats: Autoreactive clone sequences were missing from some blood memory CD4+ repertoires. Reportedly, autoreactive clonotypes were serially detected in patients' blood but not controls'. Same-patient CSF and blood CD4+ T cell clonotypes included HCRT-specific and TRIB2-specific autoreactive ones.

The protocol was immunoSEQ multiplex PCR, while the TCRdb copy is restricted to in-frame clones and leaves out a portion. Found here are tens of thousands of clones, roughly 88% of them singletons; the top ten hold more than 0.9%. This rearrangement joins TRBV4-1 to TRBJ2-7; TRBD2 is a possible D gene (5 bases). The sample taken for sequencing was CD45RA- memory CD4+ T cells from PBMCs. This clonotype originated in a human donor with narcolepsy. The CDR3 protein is CASSPTGSEVYEQYF. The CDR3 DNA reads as TGCGCCAGCAGCCCTACCGGGTCGGAGGTTTACGAGCAGTACTTC.